These T cell receptor beta chains were read from a single sample in a study of shared clonotypes between healthy human individuals. TCRdb's table, derived via immunoSEQ multiplex PCR, lists solely in-frame clones and lacks some. The sample includes approximately 2.5 million clones, just over 90% seen only once; the top ten take around 0.15%. Sequencing used naive CD4+ T cells sorted from blood. All receptors derive from a young man in good health. Both conserved end residues are part of each CDR3. Each record gives: J gene, clone size, V gene, D gene, CDR3 protein, CDR3 DNA. The D gene is left open where the match is weak. The size field is filled for only some rows; it gives once, few, many or a size class.

J: TRBJ2-2; size: .; V: TRBV29-1; D: TRBD2; CDR3: CSVERRQGGSNSGELFF; DNA: TGCAGCGTTGAACGACGTCAGGGAGGGAGTAATTCCGGGGAGCTGTTTTTT
J: TRBJ1-3; size: few; V: TRBV6-5; D: .; CDR3: CASSYSPGGGNTIYF; DNA: TGTGCCAGCAGTTACTCACCCGGTGGTGGAAACACCATATATTTT
J: TRBJ2-5; size: .; V: TRBV19; D: .; CDR3: CASSPRGEVRPQETQYF; DNA: TGTGCCAGTAGTCCTAGGGGGGAAGTAAGACCCCAAGAGACCCAGTACTTC
J: TRBJ1-4; size: .; V: TRBV5-5; D: .; CDR3: CASSLALKTEIAAEKLFF; DNA: TGTGCCAGCAGCTTGGCCCTAAAGACCGAAATAGCGGCAGAAAAACTGTTTTTT
J: TRBJ1-1; size: .; V: TRBV25-1; D: TRBD1; CDR3: CASSAGQTEAFF; DNA: TGTGCCAGCAGTGCGGGACAGACTGAAGCTTTCTTT
J: TRBJ1-2; size: .; V: TRBV2; D: .; CDR3: CASSGNADGYTF; DNA: TGTGCCAGCAGCGGGAACGCCGATGGCTACACCTTC
J: TRBJ1-2; size: few; V: TRBV5-4; D: .; CDR3: CASSLAIGDGYTF; DNA: TGTGCCAGCAGCTTGGCCATCGGGGATGGCTACACCTTC
J: TRBJ1-5; size: .; V: TRBV28; D: TRBD1; CDR3: CASSLRVPNRGQGSQHF; DNA: TGTGCCAGCAGTTTGCGTGTACCCAACAGGGGGCAGGGGTCCCAGCATTTT
J: TRBJ2-3; size: .; V: TRBV5-3; D: TRBD2; CDR3: CARSLGPSGRSTDTQYF; DNA: TGTGCCAGAAGCTTGGGCCCTAGCGGGAGAAGCACAGATACGCAGTATTTT
J: TRBJ2-7; size: .; V: TRBV5-4; D: TRBD1; CDR3: CASSTGTGIRNEQYF; DNA: TGTGCCAGCAGCACCGGGACAGGGATAAGGAACGAGCAGTACTTC
J: TRBJ2-1; size: .; V: TRBV11-3; D: .; CDR3: CASSPDSHNEQFF; DNA: TGTGCCAGCAGCCCGGACTCACATAATGAGCAGTTCTTC
J: TRBJ2-5; size: .; V: TRBV5-1; D: TRBD1; CDR3: CASSYRGYQETQYF; DNA: TGCGCCAGCAGTTACAGGGGTTACCAAGAGACCCAGTACTTC
J: TRBJ1-4; size: .; V: TRBV2; D: TRBD1; CDR3: CASRRTGGAEANEKLFF; DNA: TGTGCCAGCAGGAGAACAGGGGGCGCGGAGGCTAATGAAAAACTGTTTTTT
J: TRBJ2-5; size: .; V: TRBV18; D: TRBD1; CDR3: CASSPQTGSETQYF; DNA: TGTGCCAGCTCACCCCAGACAGGGTCAGAGACCCAGTACTTC
J: TRBJ2-3; size: .; V: TRBV11-2; D: .; CDR3: CASSLGHPDTQYF; DNA: TGTGCCAGCAGCTTGGGGCATCCAGATACGCAGTATTTT
J: TRBJ2-5; size: .; V: TRBV7-9; D: TRBD2; CDR3: CASSLGGLADSLETQYF; DNA: TGTGCCAGCAGCTTAGGGGGACTAGCGGATTCGTTAGAGACCCAGTACTTC
J: TRBJ1-1; size: .; V: TRBV18; D: .; CDR3: CASSPGASNTEAFF; DNA: TGTGCCAGCTCACCAGGGGCTTCGAACACTGAAGCTTTCTTT
J: TRBJ1-1; size: .; V: TRBV18; D: TRBD1; CDR3: CASSRDRGGTEAFF; DNA: TGTGCCAGCTCACGGGACAGGGGAGGGACTGAAGCTTTCTTT
J: TRBJ1-6; size: .; V: TRBV6-1; D: .; CDR3: CASLTGRNSPLHF; DNA: TGTGCCAGCCTGACAGGACGGAATTCACCCCTCCACTTT
J: TRBJ1-3; size: .; V: TRBV4-1; D: TRBD1; CDR3: CASSQDYYRGLSGNTIYF; DNA: TGCGCCAGCAGCCAAGATTACTACAGGGGGCTATCGGGAAACACCATATATTTT
J: TRBJ2-3; size: .; V: TRBV19; D: .; CDR3: CATTANTDTQYF; DNA: TGTGCCACGACGGCGAACACAGATACGCAGTATTTT
J: TRBJ2-1; size: .; V: TRBV7-2; D: .; CDR3: CASSLVARVLHNEQFF; DNA: TGTGCCAGCAGCTTAGTAGCGAGGGTTTTACACAATGAGCAGTTCTTC
J: TRBJ2-3; size: .; V: TRBV5-1; D: TRBD2; CDR3: CASSLVAGGSTDTQYF; DNA: TGCGCCAGCAGCTTGGTGGCGGGGGGGAGCACAGATACGCAGTATTTT
J: TRBJ2-7; size: .; V: TRBV30; D: TRBD1; CDR3: CAWTQNYRGPGNEQYF; DNA: TGTGCCTGGACCCAAAATTACAGGGGGCCTGGGAACGAGCAGTACTTC
J: TRBJ2-7; size: .; V: TRBV6-1; D: .; CDR3: CASSEASQVRYEQYF; DNA: TGTGCCAGCAGTGAAGCAAGCCAGGTTCGCTACGAGCAGTACTTC
J: TRBJ1-1; size: .; V: TRBV19; D: .; CDR3: CASSRDSLNTEAFF; DNA: TGTGCCAGTAGTAGAGACAGCTTGAACACTGAAGCTTTCTTT
J: TRBJ2-1; size: .; V: TRBV29-1; D: TRBD1; CDR3: CSVAGSQQGAGRNEQFF; DNA: TGCAGCGTTGCGGGAAGCCAACAGGGGGCGGGTCGCAATGAGCAGTTCTTC
J: TRBJ1-2; size: .; V: TRBV28; D: .; CDR3: CASTSTGFYGYTF; DNA: TGTGCCAGCACCTCGACAGGTTTCTATGGCTACACCTTC
J: TRBJ1-5; size: few; V: TRBV5-6; D: .; CDR3: CASPREDIQPQHF; DNA: TGTGCCAGCCCTCGAGAAGACATTCAGCCCCAGCATTTT
J: TRBJ2-5; size: .; V: TRBV19; D: .; CDR3: CASKRSGQETQYF; DNA: TGTGCCAGTAAGAGGTCAGGCCAAGAGACCCAGTACTTC
J: TRBJ2-5; size: .; V: TRBV2; D: .; CDR3: CASSPGPGQETQYF; DNA: TGTGCCAGCAGTCCCGGGCCGGGGCAAGAGACCCAGTACTTC
J: TRBJ2-2; size: .; V: TRBV7-6; D: TRBD1; CDR3: CASSLLGQGNTGELFF; DNA: TGTGCCAGCAGCTTACTGGGACAGGGTAACACCGGGGAGCTGTTTTTT
J: TRBJ1-1; size: .; V: TRBV19; D: .; CDR3: CASSIGLQGRAEAFF; DNA: TGTGCCAGTAGTATAGGCTTACAGGGTCGCGCTGAAGCTTTCTTT
J: TRBJ2-5; size: .; V: TRBV7-2; D: .; CDR3: CASSPVRGSYLQETQYF; DNA: TGTGCCAGCAGCCCAGTTAGGGGGAGTTACTTACAAGAGACCCAGTACTTC
J: TRBJ1-6; size: .; V: TRBV6-6; D: .; CDR3: CASSSTQGDNSPLHF; DNA: TGTGCCAGCAGTTCCACACAGGGCGATAATTCACCCCTCCACTTT
J: TRBJ2-1; size: .; V: TRBV10-1; D: .; CDR3: CASSESTQGKSSYNEQFF; DNA: TGCGCCAGCAGTGAGTCGACCCAAGGGAAGAGCTCCTACAATGAGCAGTTCTTC
J: TRBJ1-5; size: once; V: TRBV19; D: .; CDR3: CASSIEGGDQPQHF; DNA: TGTGCCAGTAGTATTGAGGGCGGCGATCAGCCCCAGCATTTT
J: TRBJ1-1; size: .; V: TRBV6-5; D: .; CDR3: CASSYFTTRDTEAFF; DNA: TGTGCCAGCAGTTACTTCACGACGAGGGACACTGAAGCTTTCTTT
J: TRBJ2-5; size: .; V: TRBV5-4; D: TRBD2; CDR3: CASSPGLAAQETQYF; DNA: TGTGCCAGCAGCCCCGGACTAGCGGCACAAGAGACCCAGTACTTC
J: TRBJ2-7; size: .; V: TRBV6-6; D: .; CDR3: CASSAVDRGAYEQYF; DNA: TGTGCCAGCAGTGCCGTAGATAGGGGCGCCTACGAGCAGTACTTC
J: TRBJ2-7; size: .; V: TRBV15; D: TRBD2; CDR3: CATSREGEWIAGSDEQYF; DNA: TGTGCCACCAGCAGAGAGGGAGAATGGATAGCGGGATCCGACGAGCAGTACTTC
J: TRBJ1-4; size: .; V: TRBV7-2; D: .; CDR3: CASSLGQENEKLFF; DNA: TGTGCCAGCAGCTTAGGACAGGAAAATGAAAAACTGTTTTTT
J: TRBJ2-5; size: .; V: TRBV18; D: TRBD2; CDR3: CASSSSGRNQETQYF; DNA: TGTGCCAGCTCATCTAGCGGGAGGAACCAAGAGACCCAGTACTTC
J: TRBJ1-6; size: .; V: TRBV5-1; D: TRBD1; CDR3: CASSLETRGRNSPLHF; DNA: TGCGCCAGCAGCTTGGAGACCAGGGGGCGGAATTCACCCCTCCACTTT
J: TRBJ2-7; size: .; V: TRBV6-5; D: .; CDR3: CASSYSLDTSYEQYF; DNA: TGTGCCAGCAGTTACTCTCTAGACACCTCCTACGAGCAGTACTTC
J: TRBJ1-2; size: .; V: TRBV19; D: .; CDR3: CASSRRTENYGYTF; DNA: TGTGCCAGTAGTCGCCGGACCGAAAACTATGGCTACACCTTC
J: TRBJ1-1; size: .; V: TRBV28; D: .; CDR3: CASRKRAAGGAFF; DNA: TGTGCCAGCCGAAAAAGGGCAGCAGGCGGGGCTTTCTTT
J: TRBJ1-4; size: .; V: TRBV5-1; D: .; CDR3: CASSSLSATNEKLFF; DNA: TGCGCCAGCAGCTCCTTATCTGCAACTAATGAAAAACTGTTTTTT
J: TRBJ1-5; size: .; V: TRBV6-5; D: .; CDR3: CASSYRNQPQHF; DNA: TGTGCCAGCAGTTACCGGAATCAGCCCCAGCATTTT
J: TRBJ1-4; size: .; V: TRBV19; D: .; CDR3: CASSERKEKLFF; DNA: TGTGCCAGTAGCGAAAGAAAGGAAAAACTGTTTTTT